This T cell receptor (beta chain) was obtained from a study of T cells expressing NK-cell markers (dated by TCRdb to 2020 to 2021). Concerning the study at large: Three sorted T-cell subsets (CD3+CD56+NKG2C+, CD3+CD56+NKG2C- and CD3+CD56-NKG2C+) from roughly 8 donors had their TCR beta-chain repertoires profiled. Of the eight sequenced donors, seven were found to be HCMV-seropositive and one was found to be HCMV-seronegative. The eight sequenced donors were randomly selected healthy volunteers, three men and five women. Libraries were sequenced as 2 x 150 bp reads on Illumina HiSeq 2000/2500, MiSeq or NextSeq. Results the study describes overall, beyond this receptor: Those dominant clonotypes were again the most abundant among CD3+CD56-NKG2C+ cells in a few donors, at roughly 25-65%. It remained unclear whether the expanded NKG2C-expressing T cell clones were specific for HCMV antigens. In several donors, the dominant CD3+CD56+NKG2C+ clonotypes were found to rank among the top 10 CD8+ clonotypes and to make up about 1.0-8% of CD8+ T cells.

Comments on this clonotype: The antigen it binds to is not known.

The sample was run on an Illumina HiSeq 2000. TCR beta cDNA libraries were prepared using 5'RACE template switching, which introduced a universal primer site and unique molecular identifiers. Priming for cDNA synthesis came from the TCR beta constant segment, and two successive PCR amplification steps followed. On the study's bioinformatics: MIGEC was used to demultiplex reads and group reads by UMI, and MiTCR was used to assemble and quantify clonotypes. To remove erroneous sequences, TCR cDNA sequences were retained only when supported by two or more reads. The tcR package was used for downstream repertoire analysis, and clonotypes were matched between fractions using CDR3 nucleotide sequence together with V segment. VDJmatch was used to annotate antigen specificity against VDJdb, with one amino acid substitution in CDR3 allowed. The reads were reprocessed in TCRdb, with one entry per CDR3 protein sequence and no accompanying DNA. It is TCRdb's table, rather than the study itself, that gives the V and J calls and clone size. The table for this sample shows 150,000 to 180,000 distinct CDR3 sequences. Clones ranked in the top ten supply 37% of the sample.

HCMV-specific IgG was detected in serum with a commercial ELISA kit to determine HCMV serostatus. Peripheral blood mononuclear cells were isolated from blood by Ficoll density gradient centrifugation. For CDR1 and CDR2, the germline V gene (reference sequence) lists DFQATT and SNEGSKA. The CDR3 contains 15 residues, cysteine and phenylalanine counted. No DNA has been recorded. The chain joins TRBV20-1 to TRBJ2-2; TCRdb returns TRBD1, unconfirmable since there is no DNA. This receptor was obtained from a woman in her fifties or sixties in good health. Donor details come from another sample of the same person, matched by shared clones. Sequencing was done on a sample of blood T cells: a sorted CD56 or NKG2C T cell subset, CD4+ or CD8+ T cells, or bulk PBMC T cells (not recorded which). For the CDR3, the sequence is CSAREAGGITGELFF.